Listed here are 32 T cell receptor beta chains from one sample, sequenced in a study of cytomegalovirus exposure and HLA in healthy donors. Data came from immunoSEQ multiplex PCR; TCRdb stores just in-frame clones and leaves some out. The table records a few hundred thousand clones, 90% of them present only once. Sequencing input: PBMCs. These TCRs come from a woman younger than 45 in good health and CMV-seronegative.

The genes are TRBV4-1 and TRBJ2-7, with D tentatively TRBD1 (6 bases). Germline-derived CDR1 and CDR2 are MGHRA and YSYEKL. Trimming removed 3 bases from V and 1 base from J, with 16 bases in between. CDR3 length: 16 residues. The CDR3 DNA reads TGCGCCAGCAGCCACGTTCCTAGGGACAAGTCCTACGAGCAGTACTTC. Its translation: CASSHVPRDKSYEQYF.

The chain carries TRBV6-5 and TRBJ2-7, with 8 bases lining up with TRBD1. The junction had 8 bases not matched to a gene; V was cut back by 6 bases and J by 4 bases. Germline V gene lookup returns CDR1 MNHEY and CDR2 SVGAGI. This CDR3 has 14 residues. The CDR3 region is CASRAGYRGYEQYF. The DNA of the CDR3 is TGTGCCAGCAGGGCAGGGTACAGGGGGTACGAGCAGTACTTC.

This rearrangement joins TRBV27 to TRBJ2-3; 14 bases map to TRBD2. This CDR3 spans 16 amino acids. The ends lost 5 bases at V and 4 bases at J; junction bases unmatched: 5. The germline gives CDR1 MNHEY, CDR2 SMNVEV (reference sequence). CDR3 in DNA: TGTGCCAGCAGTCCGGGACTAGCGGGGGTTTCAGATACGCAGTATTTT. As protein: CASSPGLAGVSDTQYF.

The chain recombines TRBV2 with TRBJ2-7; D unclear. This CDR3 contains 16 residues. The germline CDR1 and CDR2 sequences are SNHLY and FYNNEI. Trimming removed 1 base from V and 0 bases from J, with 13 bases in between. The CDR3 protein is CASSEGWAGLSYEQYF. The CDR3 DNA is TGTGCCAGCAGTGAAGGGTGGGCTGGCCTCTCCTACGAGCAGTACTTC.

V is TRBV6-5 and J is TRBJ2-7; no clear D gene. Germline V gene data show CDR1 as MNHEY and CDR2 as SVGAGI. Trimming removed 2 bases at V and 2 bases at J, with 10 bases between. This CDR3 is built from 14 residues. This chain's CDR3 is CASSYGNPPYEQYF. CDR3 sequence (DNA): TGTGCCAGCAGTTACGGAAACCCCCCCTACGAGCAGTACTTC.

The chain carries TRBV29-1 and TRBJ2-7, with 14 bases lining up with TRBD2. The CDR3 runs 18 residues. Germline assignment: CDR1 SQVTM and CDR2 ANQGSEA. Trimming removed 0 bases from V and 2 bases from J; junction bases left unmatched: 9. CDR3: CSVEDPGTSGSRAYEQYF. Here the CDR3 DNA reads TGCAGCGTTGAAGATCCGGGGACTAGCGGGAGCCGGGCCTACGAGCAGTACTTC.

J is TRBJ2-1 and V is TRBV19, with 14 positions matching TRBD2. V lost 2 bases and J lost 7; bases outside the gene matches: 13. The CDR3 extends over 19 amino acids. The germline CDR1 and CDR2 sequences are LNHDA and SQIVND (reference sequence). CDR3 protein: CASSIPGLAGVSSVNEQFF. Written as DNA, the CDR3 is TGTGCCAGTAGTATACCGGGACTAGCGGGAGTTAGTTCGGTTAATGAGCAGTTCTTC.

V is TRBV28 and J is TRBJ2-5, with TRBD2 identical over 14 bases. With V trimmed by 5 bases and J by 5 bases, 10 bases remained unmatched. The CDR3 is made up of 17 amino acids. Germline V CDR1 and CDR2: MDHEN, SYDVKM. CDR3 DNA sequence: TGTGCCAGCAGTCCCGCCGGGACTAGCGGGAGTTGGGAGACCCAGTACTTC. The encoded protein is CASSPAGTSGSWETQYF.

V usage is TRBV27 and J usage is TRBJ1-5; D might be TRBD1 (6 bases). This CDR3 comprises 14 residues. With 2 bases removed from V and 4 bases from J, the gap between germline ends came to 9 bases. CDR1 and CDR2 (germline): MNHEY, SMNVEV (reference sequence). CDR3 coding DNA: TGTGCCAGCAGTTTAGGACAGAAGAATCAGCCCCAGCATTTT. Translating it yields CASSLGQKNQPQHF.

The chain employs TRBV4-3 and TRBJ2-7, with D maybe TRBD2 (6 bases). This CDR3 spans 13 amino acids. Trimming removed 1 base from V and 5 bases from J, with 9 bases in between. The V gene's germline CDR1 is LGHNA and CDR2 YSLEER. The CDR3 reads CASSQAGVDEQYF. Written as DNA, the CDR3 is TGCGCCAGCAGCCAAGCGGGAGTGGACGAGCAGTACTTC.

The chain couples TRBV5-1 to TRBJ2-3; D is undetermined. Trimming stripped 0 bases from V and 2 bases from J, with 7 bases between. The CDR3 covers 14 residues. CDR1 and CDR2 from the germline V gene are SGHRS and YFSETQ. In DNA form, the CDR3 reads TGCGCCAGCAGCTTGGCCTCCAACACAGATACGCAGTATTTT. It encodes CASSLASNTDTQYF.

The chain recombines TRBV28 with TRBJ2-5; D is perhaps TRBD1 (6 bases). This CDR3 spans 13 amino acids. Deletions cut 7 bases from V and 0 bases from J, with 9 bases between. Germline V gene lookup returns CDR1 MDHEN and CDR2 SYDVKM. CDR3 nucleotides: TGTGCCAGCAAGAGACAGGACCAAGAGACCCAGTACTTC. The encoded protein is CASKRQDQETQYF.

CDR3 loop: CASSLTGSDDEQFF. As DNA, the CDR3 is TGTGCCAGCAGCTTAACCGGGAGTGACGATGAGCAGTTCTTC. The rearrangement links TRBV7-2 to TRBJ2-1, with D maybe TRBD2 (6 bases). Per germline, CDR1 SGHTA and CDR2 FQGNSA. This CDR3 is built from 14 residues. With 2 bases removed from V and 8 bases from J, the gap between germline ends came to 13 bases.

This sequence joins TRBV7-9 and TRBJ2-7; 8 nucleotides agree with TRBD1. Germline V gene sequence: CDR1 SEHNR, CDR2 FQNEAQ (reference sequence). Trimming took 2 bases from V and 2 from J; bases not matched to a gene: 5. The CDR3 runs 15 residues. The CDR3 is CASSLQGAIPYEQYF. CDR3 DNA: TGTGCCAGCAGCTTACAGGGGGCAATCCCCTACGAGCAGTACTTC.

The V call is TRBV28, the J call TRBJ2-1; 8 nucleotides agree with TRBD2. This CDR3 region has 15 residues. CDR1 MDHEN and CDR2 SYDVKM come from the germline V gene. V was clipped by 2 bases and J by 6 bases; unmatched bases: 6. The CDR3: CASSLTSGPFNEQFF. The CDR3 bases are TGTGCCAGCAGTTTAACTAGCGGACCCTTCAATGAGCAGTTCTTC.

V gene TRBV4-3 combines with J gene TRBJ2-1, with D hard to call. This CDR3 has 13 residues. Per the germline V gene, CDR1 is LGHNA and CDR2 is YSLEER. Trimming left V 0 bases short and J 8 bases short, with 8 bases between. DNA for the CDR3: TGCGCCAGCAGCCAAGATCGCGTAGATGAGCAGTTCTTC. Translated, it gives CASSQDRVDEQFF.

The V gene is TRBV27, the J gene TRBJ2-5; D uncertain. The V gene's germline CDR1 is MNHEY and CDR2 SMNVEV (reference sequence). CDR3 length: 11 amino acids. V gave up 0 bases and J gave up 7 bases, with 3 bases separating them. The DNA of the CDR3 is TGTGCCAGCAGTTTATCAGGGACCCAGTACTTC. It is translated as CASSLSGTQYF.

CDR3 sequence (DNA): TGTGCCAGCTCCCCCCCGGACAGAGAAGAGACCCAGTACTTC. This translates into CASSPPDREETQYF. The chain couples TRBV9 to TRBJ2-5, with D possibly being TRBD1 (6 bases). CDR3 size: 14 residues. V was clipped by 7 bases and J by 3 bases, with 16 bases between them. Germline V gene sequence: CDR1 SGDLS, CDR2 YYNGEE. Complete variable domain (other parts from reference TRBV9 and TRBJ2-5): DSGVTQTPKHLITATGQRVTLRCSPRSGDLSVYWYQQSLDQGLQFLIQYYNGEERAKGNILERFSAQQFPDLHSELNLSSLELGDSALYFCASSPPDREETQYFGPGTRLLVL.

This chain's CDR3 is CASSLLLGNEQFF. The CDR3 nucleotides are TGCGCCAGCAGCTTGTTGCTAGGGAATGAGCAGTTCTTC. This chain uses TRBV5-1 with TRBJ2-1; D uncertain. Germline V gives CDR1 SGHRS, CDR2 YFSETQ. This CDR3 has 13 residues. V shed 1 base and J shed 7 bases, with 9 bases lying between them.

The V and J genes are TRBV28 and TRBJ2-5; 9 nucleotides match TRBD1. Germline lookup yields CDR1 MDHEN and CDR2 SYDVKM. The CDR3 contains 15 residues. After removal of 5 bases from V and 3 bases from J, the junction contained 7 bases not matched to a gene. For the CDR3, the DNA is TGTGCCAGCAGTAGGACAGGGGTGGTAAAAGAGACCCAGTACTTC. Encoded protein: CASSRTGVVKETQYF.

The chain is built from TRBV6-1 and TRBJ2-7; the D is unclear. Trimming cost V 8 bases and J 2 bases, with 10 bases left between them. CDR3 size: 12 residues. The V gene's germline CDR1 is MNHNS and CDR2 SASEGT. The chain's CDR3 is CASGPSPYEQYF. In nucleotides, the CDR3 is TGTGCCAGCGGCCCGTCCCCCTACGAGCAGTACTTC.

DNA for the CDR3: TGTGCCAGCAGTTACTCTGCACAGGGGGTAGAGACCCAGTACTTC. Translation gives CASSYSAQGVETQYF. The genes are TRBV6-6 and TRBJ2-5; 8 bases fit TRBD1. The V gene's germline CDR1 is MNHNY and CDR2 SVGAGI (reference sequence). This CDR3 spans 15 amino acids. The V gene end was trimmed by 0 bases and the J gene end by 4 bases; junction bases not matched to a gene: 4.

The genes are TRBV2 and TRBJ2-5; D unresolved. V was trimmed by 6 bases and J by 4 bases, leaving 3 bases between them. CDR3 length: 10 amino acids. Germline values: CDR1 SNHLY, CDR2 FYNNEI. The CDR3 region is CASSLETQYF. The CDR3 bases are TGTGCCAGCAGCCTAGAGACCCAGTACTTC.

The genes are TRBV28 and TRBJ1-5; D uncertain. Germline V gene data show CDR1 as MDHEN and CDR2 as SYDVKM. This CDR3 comprises 15 residues. V was pared by 5 bases and J by 5 bases, with 16 bases between. CDR3 protein: CASSVIFGDYQPQHF. The CDR3 nucleotides are TGTGCCAGCAGTGTTATCTTCGGGGATTATCAGCCCCAGCATTTT.

This sequence joins TRBV6-6 and TRBJ2-3; unclear D gene. CDR3 length equals 16 residues. Germline V gene data show CDR1 as MNHNY and CDR2 as SVGAGI (reference sequence). V dropped 0 bases and J dropped 1 base, with 11 bases sitting between them. CDR3 in DNA: TGTGCCAGCAGTTACTCGATGGAATCGGGCACAGATACGCAGTATTTT. Its protein product is CASSYSMESGTDTQYF.

The rearrangement uses TRBV5-1 and TRBJ2-3; TRBD2 matches at 15 bases. This CDR3 has 19 residues. Trimming at V came to 3 bases and at J to 2 bases, leaving 10 bases not matched to a gene. CDR1 is SGHRS, CDR2 YFSETQ, per germline. The CDR3 nucleotides are TGCGCCAGCAGCTCTTCCGGGACTAGCGGGAGGACCTCCACAGATACGCAGTATTTT. This codes for CASSSSGTSGRTSTDTQYF.

This clone has only one observation. The gene calls are TRBV7-2 and TRBJ2-3; 8 bases match TRBD2. Germline CDR1 is SGHTA and CDR2 is FQGNSA. This CDR3 contains 15 residues. V gave up 2 bases and J gave up 3 bases; unmatched junction bases: 4. The CDR3 sequence: CASSLSGGRTDTQYF. The CDR3 coding sequence is TGTGCCAGCAGCTTATCGGGAGGGCGGACAGATACGCAGTATTTT.

This CDR3 is CAIRQCNQPQHF. Here the CDR3 DNA reads TGTGCCATCCGACAATGCAATCAGCCCCAGCATTTT. The chain carries TRBV6-4 and TRBJ1-5; D gene uncertain. Deletions cut 10 bases from V and 2 bases from J, with 9 bases between. CDR1 MRHNA and CDR2 SNTAGT come from the germline V gene. The CDR3 is 12 residues long.

This rearrangement joins TRBV2 to TRBJ2-4; no firm D call. The germline V gene has CDR1 SNHLY and CDR2 FYNNEI. Trimming left V 4 bases short and J 1 base short, with 8 bases between. This CDR3 contains 14 residues. The CDR3 loop reads CASSVSVAKNIQYF. CDR3 nucleotides: TGTGCCAGCAGTGTCAGCGTGGCCAAAAACATTCAGTACTTC.

This chain joins TRBV10-3 and TRBJ1-5; 7 bases line up with TRBD1. Germline V CDR1 and CDR2: ENHRY, SYGVKD. J was trimmed by 5 bases and V by 0 bases; bases with no gene match: 10. The CDR3 runs to 17 residues. The DNA for the CDR3 is TGTGCCATCAGTGAGTCCCTGACAGGGAGAGGGTATCAGCCCCAGCATTTT. It is translated as CAISESLTGRGYQPQHF.

The chain uses TRBV27 and TRBJ2-7; TRBD1 matches 8 bases. J gave up 3 bases and V 1 base, and 5 bases lay outside the gene matches. The CDR3 runs to 15 residues. Germline V lookup: CDR1 MNHEY, CDR2 SMNVEV (reference sequence). This CDR3 reads CASSLFRTGNYEQYF. The CDR3 DNA is TGTGCCAGCAGTTTATTTCGGACAGGGAACTACGAGCAGTACTTC.

The chain carries TRBV6-6 and TRBJ2-2; TRBD2 matches 8 bases. The V gene's germline CDR1 is MNHNY and CDR2 SVGAGI (reference sequence). The CDR3 contains 15 residues. J was trimmed by 4 bases and V by 8 bases; bases with no gene match: 9. The CDR3 protein is CASVHTSGPTGELFF. The CDR3 nucleotides read TGTGCCAGCGTCCACACTAGCGGCCCCACCGGGGAGCTGTTTTTT.